This T cell receptor (beta chain) was recovered during a study of cytomegalovirus exposure and HLA in healthy donors. Study at large: Around 86 million unique TCRs, all from HLA-typed donors, were included in an early release of the data. Points from the study as a whole: Most CMV-associated TCR beta chains were later found to appear HLA-restricted.

Germline-derived CDR1 and CDR2 are SGDLS and YYNGEE. After removal of 0 bases from V and 4 bases from J, the junction contained 2 bases not matched to a gene. This CDR3 has 15 amino acids. 60 Vbeta and 13 Jbeta primers were used in PCR. Per the authors' pipeline: In a later analysis, the count reached tens of millions of unique TCR beta chains, with around 10 million shared. Some clones are missing from TCRdb's copy, which holds only in-frame ones; the method was immunoSEQ multiplex PCR. Clonal size and the V and J genes are those of that table, whereas D and trimming came from the DNA. Of roughly 130,000 clones in the sample, 70% to 85% were seen once. This clone was counted once. Its antigen is undetermined. The same CDR3 also results from other DNA sequences found in this sample.

The sequence was collected from a woman aged 55-69 years in good health and CMV-seropositive. Sample: PBMCs. The rearrangement links TRBV9 to TRBJ1-1, with 11 bases identical to TRBD1. CDR3 amino acids: CASSVGGTGGTEAFF. The CDR3, as DNA: TGTGCCAGCAGCGTAGGTGGGACAGGGGGCACTGAAGCTTTCTTT.